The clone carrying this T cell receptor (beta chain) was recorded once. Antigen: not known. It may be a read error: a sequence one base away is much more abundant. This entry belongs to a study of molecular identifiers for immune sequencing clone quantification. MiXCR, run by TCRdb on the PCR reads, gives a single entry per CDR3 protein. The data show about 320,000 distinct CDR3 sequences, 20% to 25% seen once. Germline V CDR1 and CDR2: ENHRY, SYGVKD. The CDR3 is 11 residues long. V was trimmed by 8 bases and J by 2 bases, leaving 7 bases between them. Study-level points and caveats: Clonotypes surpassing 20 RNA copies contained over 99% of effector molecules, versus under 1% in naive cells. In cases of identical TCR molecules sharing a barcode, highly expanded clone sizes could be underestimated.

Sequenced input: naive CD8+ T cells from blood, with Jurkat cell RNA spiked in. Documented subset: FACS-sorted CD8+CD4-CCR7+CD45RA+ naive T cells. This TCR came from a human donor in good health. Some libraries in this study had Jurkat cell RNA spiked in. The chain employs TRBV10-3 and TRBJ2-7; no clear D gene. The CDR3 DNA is TGTGCCATCGCCGACGCCTACGAGCAGTACTTC. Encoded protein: CAIADAYEQYF.